This TCR beta chain was documented in a study of T cell changes during pregnancy in multiple sclerosis (dated by TCRdb to the late 2010s). Regarding the research as a whole: The study examined how the T cell repertoire changed over the course of pregnancy in women with multiple sclerosis.

The protocol used for the library was the immunoSEQ multiplex PCR assay. The immuneACCESS repertoire file appears here via TCRdb, limited to in-frame rearrangements. These files lack a portion of the clones; in checked studies, under half of the deficit traces to unresolved V genes, and the cause of the others is not known. The sample includes 100,000 or so clones, with 85% to 95% observed a single time. The top ten constitute around 1.2% of the sample. This clone was detected once. The antigen it recognizes is unknown. Qualities for individual bases were not recorded, and no much larger clone is one base off. Here V drops 5 bases and J drops 9 bases, and the junction holds 4 bases not matched to any gene. CDR1 and CDR2 (SNHLY, FYNNEI) derive from the germline V gene. Including the terminal cysteine and phenylalanine, the CDR3 comprises 12 residues. CDR3 DNA is the only sequence kept; it has 36 bases, read in frame from the first base.

The TCR sequence derives from a female donor with multiple sclerosis, enrolled in a pregnancy study. The chain is encoded by TRBV2 joined to TRBJ2-1, with 7 bases matching TRBD1. The input for sequencing was peripheral blood, taken in the second trimester of pregnancy. The CDR3 amino acid sequence is: CASSITGVEQFF. Here is the DNA: TGTGCCAGCAGTATAACAGGGGTTGAGCAGTTCTTC.